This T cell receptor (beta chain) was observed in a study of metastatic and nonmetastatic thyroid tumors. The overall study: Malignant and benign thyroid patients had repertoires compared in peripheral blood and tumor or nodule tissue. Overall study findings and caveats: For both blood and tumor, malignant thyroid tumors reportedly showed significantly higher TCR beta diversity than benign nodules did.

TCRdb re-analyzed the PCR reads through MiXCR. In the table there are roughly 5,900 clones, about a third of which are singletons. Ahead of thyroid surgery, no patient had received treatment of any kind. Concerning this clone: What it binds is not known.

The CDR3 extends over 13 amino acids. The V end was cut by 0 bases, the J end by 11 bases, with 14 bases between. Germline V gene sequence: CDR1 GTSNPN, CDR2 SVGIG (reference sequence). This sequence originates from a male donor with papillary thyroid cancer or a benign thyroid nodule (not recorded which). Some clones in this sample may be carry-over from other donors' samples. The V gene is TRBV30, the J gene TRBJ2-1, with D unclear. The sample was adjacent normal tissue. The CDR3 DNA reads TGTGCCTGGAGTGTTTATACCGCAATGCAGCAGTTCTTC. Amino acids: CAWSVYTAMQQFF. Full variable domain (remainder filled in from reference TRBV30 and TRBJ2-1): SQTIHQWPATLVQPVGSPLSLECTVEGTSNPNLYWYRQAAGRGLQLLFYSVGIGQISSEVPQNLSASRPQDRQFILSSKKLLLSDSGFYLCAWSVYTAMQQFFGPGTRLTVL.